These 9 T cell receptor beta chains came from one sample sequenced in a study of T cells in tumors after PD-1 blockade. Sequencing used immunoSEQ multiplex PCR; TCRdb keeps in-frame clones, though not all of them. The top ten clones hold 16% of a sample with tens of thousands of clones, 79% of them seen once. Sequenced material: PBMCs, taken before anti-PD-1 treatment. The receptors here all came from a human donor with basal cell carcinoma.

The V call is TRBV10-1, the J call TRBJ2-7; D is uncertain. Germline V lookup: CDR1 WNHNN, CDR2 SYGVQD (reference sequence). The CDR3 consists of 11 residues. Trimming removed 11 bases at V and 4 bases at J, with 12 bases between. CDR3 DNA: TGCGCCGACCGACGGATTTACGAGCAGTACTTC. It yields the protein CADRRIYEQYF.

This chain uses TRBV2 with TRBJ2-1; no clear D gene. The V end was cut by 4 bases, the J end by 10 bases, with 8 bases between. Germline-derived CDR1 and CDR2 are SNHLY and FYNNEI. This CDR3 has 11 amino acids. CDR3 sequence: CASSGPGEQFF. Written as DNA, the CDR3 is TGTGCCAGCAGTGGACCCGGGGAGCAGTTCTTC.

The chain carries TRBV7-2 and TRBJ1-2, with unresolved D. The V and J ends lost 4 bases and 8 bases respectively, with 14 bases between them. Germline V CDR1 and CDR2: SGHTA, FQGNSA. The CDR3 runs to 13 residues. The CDR3 region is CASSSYDGVGYTF. CDR3 DNA: TGTGCCAGCAGCTCCTACGACGGGGTCGGCTACACCTTC.

This chain uses TRBV18 with TRBJ2-2; D unclear. The V end lost 0 bases, the J end lost 0 bases, and 14 bases lay between the germline ends. CDR1 and CDR2 from the germline V gene are KGHSH and LQKENI. The CDR3 is 18 residues long. CDR3 loop: CASSPPPGNWANTGELFF. The CDR3 coding sequence is TGTGCCAGCTCACCACCGCCGGGCAACTGGGCGAACACCGGGGAGCTGTTTTTT.

This chain uses TRBV28 with TRBJ1-2; D remains ambiguous. Germline V gives CDR1 MDHEN, CDR2 SYDVKM. Deletions cut 7 bases from V and 4 bases from J, with 16 bases between. The CDR3 has 14 amino acids. CDR3 DNA sequence: TGTGCCAGCACAAGACCGGAAGAGAGCTATGGCTACACCTTC. Residues: CASTRPEESYGYTF.

The chain combines TRBV12-3 or TRBV12-4 with TRBJ1-2, with TRBD1 identical over 8 bases. The CDR3 covers 13 residues. V lost 4 bases and J lost 14; bases outside the gene matches: 12. Written as DNA, the CDR3 is TGTGCCAGCAGTTCCGGGACAGGCCCCATTAGGACCTTC. Protein sequence: CASSSGTGPIRTF.

The genes are TRBV12-3 or TRBV12-4 and TRBJ1-1; unclear D gene. CDR3 length: 13 amino acids. V lost 6 bases and J lost 0, with 8 bases in between. The CDR3 sequence is CASSPLMNTEAFF. CDR3 coding DNA: TGTGCCAGCAGCCCCCTCATGAACACTGAAGCTTTCTTT.

The rearrangement joins TRBV4-1 to TRBJ1-5; weak D call: TRBD1 (6 bases). The germline V gene encodes CDR1 MGHRA and CDR2 YSYEKL. Trimming removed 4 bases from V and 2 bases from J, with 18 bases in between. This CDR3 comprises 17 residues. The CDR3 DNA reads TGCGCCAGCAGCCCAACCTCCACAGGGTTTGGCAATCAGCCCCAGCATTTT. This codes for CASSPTSTGFGNQPQHF.

A single count supports this clone. The rearrangement uses TRBV5-1 and TRBJ2-7, with D perhaps TRBD1 (5 bases). CDR3 length: 14 amino acids. From germline, CDR1 is SGHRS and CDR2 YFSETQ. Between the trimmed V and J ends, which lost 0 bases and 1 base, there was a span of 8 bases. CDR3 coding DNA: TGCGCCAGCAGCTTGGTTGCAGGGTCCTACGAGCAGTACTTC. It is translated as CASSLVAGSYEQYF.